Below, 3 T cell receptor beta chains from the same sample are listed, as sequenced in a study of siplizumab effects on memory and regulatory T cells. The repertoire was sequenced with immunoSEQ multiplex PCR; TCRdb's copy has only in-frame clones and lacks some. The sample shows about 18,000 clones, 40% to 55% of them seen only once. Antigen specificity for these receptors is unknown. The authors cocultured the mixed lymphocyte reaction cells at 37 degrees C for around 6 days. The sequenced sample was CFSE-low (dividing) CD4+ T cells sorted from an allogeneic mixed lymphocyte reaction. Receptors originate from a human donor in good health; the cells came from an allogeneic mixed lymphocyte reaction.

As DNA, the CDR3 is TGTGCCAGCAAGGGACAGGGGGCAGGTACGCAGTATTTT. Amino acids: CASKGQGAGTQYF. The chain employs TRBV2 and TRBJ2-3; TRBD1 matches 12 bases. CDR3 size: 13 residues. Germline V gene data show CDR1 as SNHLY and CDR2 as FYNNEI. With V trimmed by 7 bases and J by 8 bases, 4 bases remained unmatched.

The rearrangement uses TRBV6-1 and TRBJ1-1; no definite D call. The CDR3 length is 11 residues. V was trimmed by 5 bases and J by 10 bases, leaving 11 bases between them. Germline V gene data show CDR1 as MNHNS and CDR2 as SASEGT. The CDR3 loop is CASSSPGVAFF. In nucleotides, the CDR3 is TGTGCCAGCAGTTCCCCCGGGGTAGCTTTCTTT.

This sequence joins TRBV6-5 and TRBJ1-1; 7 nucleotides agree with TRBD1. V shed 5 bases, J shed 2 bases, and the junction held 5 bases outside the gene matches. CDR1 and CDR2 from the germline V gene are MNHEY and SVGAGI. The CDR3 sequence is 14 residues long. The CDR3 region has the DNA TGTGCCAGCAGTAAGGGACAGTTCAACACTGAAGCTTTCTTT. Amino acid sequence: CASSKGQFNTEAFF.